This TCR beta chain was observed in a study of OX40 agonist ivuxolimab in advanced cancers. Overall study context: The dose-escalation cohort had hepatocellular carcinoma, melanoma, renal cell or head and neck cancer. Study findings and constraints: CD4+ T cells averaged fewer expanded clones than CD8+ T cells. Undetermined was the antigen specificity of the expanded peripheral T cells.

This clone was found once. Its antigen is undetermined. Trimming shortened V by 5 bases and J by 3 bases, and 17 bases separated the two germline ends. Per germline, CDR1 LNHDA and CDR2 SQIVND (reference sequence). This CDR3 is built from 16 residues. TCRdb keeps only in-frame clones here, not all; method: immunoSEQ multiplex PCR. Of tens of thousands of clones in the sample, about 88% were seen once. The receptor was isolated from an adult with an advanced solid tumor such as melanoma, head and neck, liver or kidney cancer. The sample in question was CD4+ or CD8+ T cells sorted from blood, obtained in a trial of the OX40 agonist ivuxolimab. V gene TRBV19 combines with J gene TRBJ1-5; tentatively, D is TRBD1 (6 bases). CDR3 bases: TGTGCCAGTAGTCCTGTACAGGGATTTTACAATCAGCCCCAGCATTTT. It translates to CASSPVQGFYNQPQHF.